The clone carrying this T cell receptor beta chain was detected only once. The sample is drawn from a study of T cell changes during pregnancy in multiple sclerosis. Assay: immunoSEQ multiplex PCR; the TCRdb copy retains only in-frame clones and omits some. The sample shows 85,000 to 130,000 clones, around 92% of them seen only once. Trimming stripped 2 bases from V and 4 bases from J, with 26 bases between. In germline, CDR1 is SNHLY, CDR2 FYNNEI. This CDR3 contains 19 residues. The clonotype was recovered from a female donor with multiple sclerosis, enrolled in a pregnancy study. The starting material was peripheral blood, obtained after pregnancy. V is TRBV2 and J is TRBJ1-2; TRBD1 is a possible D gene (6 bases). CDR3 in DNA: TGTGCCAGCAGTGAACCAGGGCGCAGCAGGGGAGGGTACGGCTATGGCTACACCTTC. Translated, it gives CASSEPGRSRGGYGYGYTF.